One sample yielded the 17 T cell receptor beta chains listed below, sequenced in a study of blood T cell repertoires in COVID-19. Measured with immunoSEQ multiplex PCR; TCRdb has only the in-frame clones, and not every one. The data hold around 130,000 clones, with about 83% observed a single time. Sequencing was performed on peripheral blood. The origin of the receptors is a woman aged 50 to 65 with acute or convalescent COVID-19.

The chain couples TRBV7-2 to TRBJ1-5; D not certain. From germline, CDR1 is SGHTA and CDR2 FQGNSA. The CDR3 consists of 13 residues. V was cut by 5 bases and J by 0 bases, with 5 bases left in between. This chain's CDR3 is CASSSDSNQPQHF. Here the CDR3 DNA reads TGTGCCAGCAGCAGCGATAGCAATCAGCCCCAGCATTTT.

This clone has a single count. The chain recombines TRBV30 with TRBJ1-2; the D gene is possibly TRBD1 (5 bases). The CDR3 sequence is 16 residues long. Trimming left V 4 bases short and J 8 bases short, with 26 bases between. The germline CDR1 and CDR2 sequences are GTSNPN and SVGIG (reference sequence). CDR3 residues: CAWISGPGWDWNGYTF. The CDR3 coding sequence is TGTGCCTGGATTTCGGGGCCTGGATGGGACTGGAACGGCTACACCTTC.

This clone turned up a few times. This rearrangement joins TRBV13 to TRBJ1-2, with a possible D match to TRBD1 (5 bases). The CDR3 sequence is 15 residues long. V lost 3 bases, J lost 2 bases, and 13 bases lay in between. CDR1 and CDR2 from the germline V gene are PRHDT and FYEKMQ (reference sequence). For the CDR3, the DNA is TGTGCCAGCAGCTTCCCCACAGGAGGGAACTATGGCTACACCTTC. It yields the protein CASSFPTGGNYGYTF.

V and J are TRBV5-1 and TRBJ2-3; 8 bases map to TRBD2. This CDR3 region has 15 residues. The J segment lost 5 bases and the V segment lost 3 bases, leaving 8 bases of the junction unmatched. Germline loops: CDR1 SGHRS, CDR2 YFSETQ. The CDR3 DNA sequence: TGCGCCAGCAGCTCGGGGGGGGCCCCGGGAGATACGCAGTATTTT. It encodes CASSSGGAPGDTQYF.

The chain carries TRBV6-5 and TRBJ1-1; D is perhaps TRBD1 (6 bases). This CDR3 contains 14 residues. With 6 bases removed from V and 3 bases from J, the gap between germline ends came to 14 bases. Per germline, CDR1 MNHEY and CDR2 SVGAGI. The CDR3 here is CASSRGGGDTEAFF. Here the CDR3 DNA reads TGTGCCAGCAGCCGCGGAGGGGGGGACACTGAAGCTTTCTTT.

This clone was seen a handful of times. CDR3 DNA sequence: TGTGCCAGCAGCGGGACTAGCGGGGGGGCAGATACGCAGTATTTT. Translating gives CASSGTSGGADTQYF. V usage is TRBV6-5 and J usage is TRBJ2-3, with 16 bases fitting TRBD2. The CDR3 spans 15 residues. Germline CDR1 is MNHEY and CDR2 is SVGAGI. The trim removed 6 bases at V and 4 bases at J, leaving 1 base unmatched.

This chain connects TRBV4-3 to TRBJ2-3; 11 positions match TRBD2. CDR1 and CDR2 (germline): LGHNA, YSLEER. The CDR3 is 17 amino acids. The V segment lost 4 bases and the J segment 9 bases; nucleotides outside the gene matches: 15. CDR3 sequence: CASSPNPSGGTLKTQYF. DNA of the CDR3: TGCGCCAGCAGCCCTAATCCTAGCGGGGGGACTTTAAAGACGCAGTATTTT.

V usage is TRBV6-5 and J usage is TRBJ1-1; 9 positions agree with TRBD1. CDR3 length: 16 amino acids. Trimming took 2 bases from V and 2 from J; bases not matched to a gene: 6. Germline CDR1 MNHEY, CDR2 SVGAGI. The CDR3 here is CASSYHGTGRNTEAFF. CDR3 DNA: TGTGCCAGCAGTTACCACGGGACAGGGAGAAACACTGAAGCTTTCTTT.

V gene TRBV27 combines with J gene TRBJ1-2, with TRBD1 as a possible D gene (6 bases). Germline CDR1 and CDR2: MNHEY and SMNVEV (reference sequence). The CDR3 sequence is 14 residues long. V was shortened by 4 bases and J by 2 bases, with 11 bases between the two germline ends. CDR3 DNA: TGTGCCAGCAGTTCCGGGGGGCAGAACTATGGCTACACCTTC. As protein: CASSSGGQNYGYTF.

This chain connects TRBV15 to TRBJ2-7; 13 nucleotides line up with TRBD2. V was pared by 3 bases and J by 4 bases, with 3 bases of the junction left unmatched. Germline CDR1 is LNHNV and CDR2 is YYDKDF (reference sequence). The CDR3 has 15 amino acids. The CDR3 nucleotides are TGTGCCACCAGCAGCGGGACTAGCGGGAAGTACGAGCAGTACTTC. This codes for CATSSGTSGKYEQYF.

The chain links TRBV28 to TRBJ2-7; D possibly corresponds to TRBD1 (5 bases). The CDR3 loop spans 15 amino acids. V was cut by 3 bases and J by 7 bases, with 19 bases left in between. CDR1 and CDR2 (germline): MDHEN, SYDVKM. CDR3 nucleotide sequence: TGTGCCAGCAGTTTCCCCCTACCCAGGGTCGGGGAGCAGTACTTC. Protein sequence: CASSFPLPRVGEQYF.

This clone was detected a few times. The chain employs TRBV7-3 and TRBJ2-2; D is perhaps TRBD2 (6 bases). The CDR3 totals 17 residues. Germline CDR1 SGHTA, CDR2 FQGTGA. Between the trimmed V and J ends, which lost 2 bases and 0 bases, there was a span of 13 bases. In nucleotides, the CDR3 is TGTGCCAGCAGCTTACATCCGGAGGGGCCGAACACCGGGGAGCTGTTTTTT. As protein: CASSLHPEGPNTGELFF. Based on the CDR3 plus reference TRBV7-3 and TRBJ2-2, the full variable domain is GAGVSQTPSNKVTEKGKYVELRCDPISGHTALYWYRQSLGQGPEFLIYFQGTGAADDSGLPNDRFFAVRPEGSVSTLKIQRTERGDSAVYLCASSLHPEGPNTGELFFGEGSRLTVL.

V gene TRBV29-1 combines with J gene TRBJ2-7; D remains unclear. CDR3 length: 13 residues. Germline V lookup: CDR1 SQVTM, CDR2 ANQGSEA. Trimming cost V 4 bases and J 3 bases, with 13 bases left between them. This CDR3 is CSVGSRTNYEQYF. The CDR3 coding sequence is TGCAGCGTTGGTAGCAGAACCAACTACGAGCAGTACTTC.

The chain has TRBV27 and TRBJ2-7, with no clear D. The germline V gene has CDR1 MNHEY and CDR2 SMNVEV (reference sequence). V lost 0 bases, J lost 3 bases, and 9 bases lay in between. This CDR3 contains 14 residues. CDR3 sequence reads: CASSLSLYSYEQYF. The DNA for the CDR3 is TGTGCCAGCAGTTTATCGCTATACAGCTACGAGCAGTACTTC.

The chain recombines TRBV7-2 with TRBJ1-6; 9 bases align to TRBD1. This CDR3 has 14 amino acids. Germline loops: CDR1 SGHTA, CDR2 FQGNSA. The ends lost 6 bases at V and 13 bases at J; junction bases unmatched: 10. Here the CDR3 reads CASSFPGQGWPLHF. Here the CDR3 DNA reads TGTGCCAGCAGTTTTCCGGGACAGGGTTGGCCCCTCCACTTT.

The chain joins TRBV2 to TRBJ1-5, with D unresolved. The V end was cut by 4 bases, the J end by 6 bases, with 13 bases between. CDR3 length: 14 residues. Germline CDR1 is SNHLY and CDR2 is FYNNEI. CDR3: CASSAFNPTQPQHF. CDR3 nucleotide sequence: TGTGCCAGCAGTGCGTTCAATCCTACTCAGCCCCAGCATTTT.

The J gene is TRBJ1-5, the V gene TRBV7-2, with D uncertain. This CDR3 contains 16 residues. Trimming took off 1 base at V and 1 base at J, with 11 bases between the two ends. In germline, CDR1 is SGHTA, CDR2 FQGNSA. CDR3 in amino acids: CASSLVPGSSNQPQHF. The CDR3 DNA reads as TGTGCCAGCAGCTTAGTTCCAGGTTCAAGCAATCAGCCCCAGCATTTT.